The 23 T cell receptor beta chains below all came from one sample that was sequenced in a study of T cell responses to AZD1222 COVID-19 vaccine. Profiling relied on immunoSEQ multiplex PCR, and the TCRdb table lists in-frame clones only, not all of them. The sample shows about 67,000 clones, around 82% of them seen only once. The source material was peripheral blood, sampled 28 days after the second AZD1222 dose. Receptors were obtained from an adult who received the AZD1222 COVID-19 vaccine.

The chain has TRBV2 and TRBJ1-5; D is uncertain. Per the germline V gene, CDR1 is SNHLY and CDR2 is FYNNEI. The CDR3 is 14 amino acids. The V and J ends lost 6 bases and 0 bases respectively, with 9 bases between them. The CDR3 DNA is TGTGCCAGCAGCGGAGAATATAGCAATCAGCCCCAGCATTTT. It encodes CASSGEYSNQPQHF.

CDR3 in DNA: TGTGCCAGCAGCGAAGGGAGAGGCTATGGCTACACCTTC. This encodes CASSEGRGYGYTF. V is TRBV7-2 and J is TRBJ1-2, with no clear D. CDR3 size: 13 residues. V lost 5 bases, J lost 4 bases, and 11 bases lay in between. From germline, CDR1 is SGHTA and CDR2 FQGNSA. Full variable domain (rest looked up from reference TRBV7-2 and TRBJ1-2): GAGVSQSPSNKVTEKGKDVELRCDPISGHTALYWYRQSLGQGLEFLIYFQGNSAPDKSGLPSDRFSAERTGGSVSTLTIQRTQQEDSAVYLCASSEGRGYGYTFGSGTRLTVV.

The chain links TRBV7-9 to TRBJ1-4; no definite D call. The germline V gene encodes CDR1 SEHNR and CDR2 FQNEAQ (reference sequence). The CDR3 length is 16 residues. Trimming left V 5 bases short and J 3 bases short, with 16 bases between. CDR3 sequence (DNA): TGTGCCAGCAGCACGACACCCCTCGCGGCTAATGAAAAACTGTTTTTT. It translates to CASSTTPLAANEKLFF.

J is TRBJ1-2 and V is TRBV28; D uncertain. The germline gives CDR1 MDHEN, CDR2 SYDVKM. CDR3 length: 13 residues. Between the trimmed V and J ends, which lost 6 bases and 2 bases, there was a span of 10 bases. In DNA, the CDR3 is TGTGCCAGCAGAATGGGGTACAACTATGGCTACACCTTC. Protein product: CASRMGYNYGYTF.

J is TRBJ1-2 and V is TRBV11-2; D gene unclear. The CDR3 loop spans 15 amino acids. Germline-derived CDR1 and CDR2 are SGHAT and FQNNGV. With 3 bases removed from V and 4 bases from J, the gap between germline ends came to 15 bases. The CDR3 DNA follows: TGTGCCAGCAGCTTTTCCGGGCCCGAGGGCTATGGCTACACCTTC. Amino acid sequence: CASSFSGPEGYGYTF.

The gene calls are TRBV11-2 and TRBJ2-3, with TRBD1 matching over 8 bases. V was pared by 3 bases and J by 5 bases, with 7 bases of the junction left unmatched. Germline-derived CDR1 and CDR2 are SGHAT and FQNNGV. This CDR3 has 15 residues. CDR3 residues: CASSFGQGGKDTQYF. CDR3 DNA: TGTGCCAGCAGCTTCGGACAGGGTGGAAAAGATACGCAGTATTTT.

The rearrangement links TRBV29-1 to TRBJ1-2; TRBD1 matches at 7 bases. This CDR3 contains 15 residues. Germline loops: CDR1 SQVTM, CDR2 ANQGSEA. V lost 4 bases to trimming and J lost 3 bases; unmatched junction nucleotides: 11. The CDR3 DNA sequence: TGCAGCGTTGGGGGGGTCCCCGGGACAGACTATGGCTACACCTTC. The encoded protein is CSVGGVPGTDYGYTF.

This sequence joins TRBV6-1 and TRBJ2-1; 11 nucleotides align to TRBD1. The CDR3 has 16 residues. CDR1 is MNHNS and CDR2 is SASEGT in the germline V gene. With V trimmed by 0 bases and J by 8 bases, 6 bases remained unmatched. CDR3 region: CASSEAGQGARYEQFF. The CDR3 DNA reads TGTGCCAGCAGTGAAGCTGGACAGGGGGCGCGCTATGAGCAGTTCTTC.

CDR3 sequence: CASSFQGEGTEAFF. The CDR3 DNA sequence: TGTGCCAGCAGCTTCCAGGGAGAAGGCACTGAAGCTTTCTTT. The V gene is TRBV7-9, the J gene TRBJ1-1; TRBD1 is a possible D gene (5 bases). Trimming took 3 bases from V and 4 from J, leaving 12 bases between them. Germline V gene data show CDR1 as SEHNR and CDR2 as FQNEAQ (reference sequence). CDR3 length equals 14 residues.

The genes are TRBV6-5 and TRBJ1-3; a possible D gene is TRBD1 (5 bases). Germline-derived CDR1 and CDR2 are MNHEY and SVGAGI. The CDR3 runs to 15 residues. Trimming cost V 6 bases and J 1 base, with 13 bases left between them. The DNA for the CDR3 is TGTGCCAGCAGAACCGGTGCAGGGTCTGGAAACACCATATATTTT. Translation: CASRTGAGSGNTIYF.

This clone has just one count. The CDR3 DNA follows: TGTGCCAGCAGAGCGACCGGGACAGGGGGGGAAAAACTGTTTTTT. It translates to CASRATGTGGEKLFF. The chain couples TRBV6-5 to TRBJ1-4; 11 bases match TRBD1. In germline, CDR1 is MNHEY, CDR2 SVGAGI. The CDR3 spans 15 residues. With 6 bases clipped from V and 8 bases from J, the junction kept 8 bases outside the gene matches.

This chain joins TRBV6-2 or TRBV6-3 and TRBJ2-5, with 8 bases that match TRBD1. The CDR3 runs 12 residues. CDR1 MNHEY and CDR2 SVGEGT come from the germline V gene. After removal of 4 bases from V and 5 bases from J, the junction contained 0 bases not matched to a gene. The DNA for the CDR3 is TGTGCCAGCAGTTGGGACAGGGAGACCCAGTACTTC. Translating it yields CASSWDRETQYF.

The CDR3: CASSRESEQFF. The DNA for the CDR3 is TGTGCCAGCAGCCGGGAGTCTGAGCAGTTCTTC. The rearrangement joins TRBV7-8 to TRBJ2-1; TRBD2 might be the D (6 bases). CDR3 size: 11 residues. CDR1 is SGHVS and CDR2 is FQNEAQ in the germline V gene. The ends were cut back, 5 bases at V and 9 bases at J, with 8 bases in the middle.

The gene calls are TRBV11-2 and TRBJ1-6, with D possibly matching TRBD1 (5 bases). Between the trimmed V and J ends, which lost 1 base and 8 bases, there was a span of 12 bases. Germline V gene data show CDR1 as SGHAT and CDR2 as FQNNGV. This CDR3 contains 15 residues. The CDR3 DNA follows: TGTGCCAGCAGCTTAGGGGGGAGTGGGTATTCACCCCTCCACTTT. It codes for CASSLGGSGYSPLHF.

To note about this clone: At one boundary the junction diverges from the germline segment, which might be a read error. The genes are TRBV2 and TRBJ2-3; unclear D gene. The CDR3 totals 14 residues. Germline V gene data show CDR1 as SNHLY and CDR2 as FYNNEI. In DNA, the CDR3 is TGTGCCAGCAGTGAATCTGGTAGCAAAGATACGCAGTATTTT. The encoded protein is CASSESGSKDTQYF.

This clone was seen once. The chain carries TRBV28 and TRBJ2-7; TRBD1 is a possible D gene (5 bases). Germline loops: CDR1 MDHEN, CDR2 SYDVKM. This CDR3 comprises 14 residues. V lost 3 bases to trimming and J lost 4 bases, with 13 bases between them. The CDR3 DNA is TGTGCCAGCAGTTTCCCCTACAGGAGTTACGAGCAGTACTTC. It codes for CASSFPYRSYEQYF.

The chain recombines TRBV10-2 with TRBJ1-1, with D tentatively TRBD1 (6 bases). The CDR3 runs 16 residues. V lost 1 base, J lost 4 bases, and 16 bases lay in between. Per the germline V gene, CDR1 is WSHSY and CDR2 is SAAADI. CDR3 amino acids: CASSELYREGGTEAFF. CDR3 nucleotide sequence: TGCGCCAGCAGTGAGTTGTACAGGGAGGGGGGCACTGAAGCTTTCTTT.

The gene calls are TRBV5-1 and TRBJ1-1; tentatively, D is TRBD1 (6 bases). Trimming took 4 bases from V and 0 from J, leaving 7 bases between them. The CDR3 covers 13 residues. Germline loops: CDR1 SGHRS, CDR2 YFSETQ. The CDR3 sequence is CASSRDMNTEAFF. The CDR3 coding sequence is TGCGCCAGCAGCCGGGACATGAACACTGAAGCTTTCTTT.

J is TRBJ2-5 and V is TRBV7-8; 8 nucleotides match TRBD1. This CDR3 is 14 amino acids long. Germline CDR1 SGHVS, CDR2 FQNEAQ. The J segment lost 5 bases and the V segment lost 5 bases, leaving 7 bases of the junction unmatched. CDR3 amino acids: CASSPMTGEETQYF. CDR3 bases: TGTGCCAGCAGCCCAATGACAGGGGAGGAGACCCAGTACTTC.

CDR3 region: CAWSVGVYSAMNTEAFF. The CDR3 bases are TGTGCCTGGAGTGTAGGGGTTTATTCGGCGATGAACACTGAAGCTTTCTTT. This chain joins TRBV30 and TRBJ1-1, with D possibly matching TRBD1 (5 bases). This CDR3 is built from 17 residues. Trimming stripped 0 bases from V and 0 bases from J, with 17 bases between. Germline values: CDR1 GTSNPN, CDR2 SVGIG (reference sequence).

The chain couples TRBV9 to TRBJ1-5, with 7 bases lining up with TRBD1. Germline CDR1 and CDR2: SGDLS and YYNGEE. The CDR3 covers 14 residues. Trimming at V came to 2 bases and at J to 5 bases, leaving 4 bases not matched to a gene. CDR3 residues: CASSVGQQDQPQHF. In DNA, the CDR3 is TGTGCCAGCAGCGTGGGACAGCAGGATCAGCCCCAGCATTTT.

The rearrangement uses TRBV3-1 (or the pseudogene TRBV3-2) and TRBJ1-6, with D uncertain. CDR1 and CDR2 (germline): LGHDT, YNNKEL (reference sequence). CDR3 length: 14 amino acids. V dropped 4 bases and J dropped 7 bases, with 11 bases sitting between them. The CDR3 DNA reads TGTGCCAGCAGCCCTCTGTTAGGGAATTCACCCCTCCACTTT. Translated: CASSPLLGNSPLHF.

In DNA, the CDR3 is TGTGCCAGCAGCCTCCAAGACAGAGTGGGGAACAATGAGCAGTTCTTC. Translated, it gives CASSLQDRVGNNEQFF. The chain employs TRBV7-6 and TRBJ2-1; possible D gene TRBD1, 5 bases. The CDR3 contains 16 residues. CDR1 and CDR2 (germline): SGHVS, FNYEAQ. The germline V and J ends were trimmed by 5 bases and 5 bases, with 19 bases remaining between them.